The rows below give T cell receptor beta chains drawn from one sample of a study of blood T cell repertoires in COVID-19. The table came from immunoSEQ multiplex PCR; TCRdb's copy has only in-frame clones and leaves some out. This table holds 100,000 to 150,000 clones, around 83% found once. Sequencing was done on a sample of peripheral blood. The source is a man in his forties with active or convalescent COVID-19. The CDR3 runs from the conserved cysteine through the conserved F or W. A D gene is named only where the DNA matches it firmly. Clone size is stated in some rows and not others, as once, few, many or a class when expanded.

j_call,d_call,v_call,clone_size,cdr3_aa,cdr3_nt
TRBJ1-4,TRBD1,TRBV7-9,-,CASSTAGTGVEKLFF,TGTGCCAGCAGCACTGCCGGGACAGGGGTCGAAAAACTGTTTTTT
TRBJ2-3,-,TRBV6-5,-,CASSPSAGTDTQYF,TGTGCCAGCAGCCCCTCTGCGGGGACAGATACGCAGTATTTT
TRBJ1-3,-,TRBV30,-,CAWSVGGVSGNTIYF,TGTGCCTGGAGTGTAGGGGGAGTCTCTGGAAACACCATATATTTT
TRBJ2-7,TRBD1,TRBV7-8,-,CASSLAGTGGLYF,TGTGCCAGCAGCTTAGCCGGGACAGGGGGACTGTACTTC
TRBJ1-2,-,TRBV27,-,CASSSNPGYQFGYTF,TGTGCCAGCAGTTCAAACCCGGGTTACCAATTCGGCTACACCTTC
TRBJ1-2,-,TRBV30,-,CAWRGGRVYGYTF,TGTGCCTGGAGGGGGGGACGGGTATATGGCTACACCTTC
TRBJ1-4,-,TRBV7-2,-,CASSLAPRALGKEKLFF,TGTGCCAGCAGCTTAGCGCCCCGGGCCCTCGGGAAAGAAAAACTGTTTTTT
TRBJ2-3,TRBD1,TRBV7-6,-,CASRLQGIGTDTQYF,TGTGCCAGCAGGCTACAGGGGATTGGCACAGATACGCAGTATTTT
TRBJ1-3,-,TRBV19,-,CATRVAGNTIYF,TGTGCCACGCGGGTGGCTGGAAACACCATATATTTT
TRBJ2-1,-,TRBV29-1,-,CSVEPTADNEQFF,TGCAGCGTTGAACCGACTGCCGACAATGAGCAGTTCTTC
TRBJ1-6,TRBD1,TRBV7-9,few,CASRRTGTVNSPLHF,TGTGCCAGCAGGCGGACAGGGACCGTAAATTCACCCCTCCACTTT
TRBJ2-1,-,TRBV24-1,-,CATSSSSYNEQFF,TGTGCCACCAGCTCGAGCTCCTACAATGAGCAGTTCTTC
TRBJ1-3,-,TRBV25-1,-,CASRDISGNTIYF,TGTGCCAGTCGGGACATCTCTGGAAACACCATATATTTT